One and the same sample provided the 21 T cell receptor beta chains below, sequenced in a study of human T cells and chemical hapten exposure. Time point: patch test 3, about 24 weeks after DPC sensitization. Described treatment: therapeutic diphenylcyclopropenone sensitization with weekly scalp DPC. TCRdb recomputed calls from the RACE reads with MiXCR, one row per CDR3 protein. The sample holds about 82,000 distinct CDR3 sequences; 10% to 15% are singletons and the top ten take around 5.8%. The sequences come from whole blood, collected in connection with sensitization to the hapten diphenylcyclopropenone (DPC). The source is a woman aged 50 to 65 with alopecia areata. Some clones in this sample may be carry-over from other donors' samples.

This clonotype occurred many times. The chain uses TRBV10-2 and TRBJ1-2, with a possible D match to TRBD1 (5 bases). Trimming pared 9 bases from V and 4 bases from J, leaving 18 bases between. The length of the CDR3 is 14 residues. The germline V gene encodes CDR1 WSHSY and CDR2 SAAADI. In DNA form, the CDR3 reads TGCGCCAGTGCGGGGGTGGGGATCCCCTATGGCTACACCTTC. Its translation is CASAGVGIPYGYTF.

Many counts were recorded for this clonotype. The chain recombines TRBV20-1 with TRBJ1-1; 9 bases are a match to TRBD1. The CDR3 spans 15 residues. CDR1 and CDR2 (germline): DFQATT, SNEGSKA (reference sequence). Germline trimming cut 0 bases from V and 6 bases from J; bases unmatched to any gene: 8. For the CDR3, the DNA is TGCAGTGCTAGAGATCCGACACAGGGGGCTTCTGAAGCTTTCTTT. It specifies CSARDPTQGASEAFF.

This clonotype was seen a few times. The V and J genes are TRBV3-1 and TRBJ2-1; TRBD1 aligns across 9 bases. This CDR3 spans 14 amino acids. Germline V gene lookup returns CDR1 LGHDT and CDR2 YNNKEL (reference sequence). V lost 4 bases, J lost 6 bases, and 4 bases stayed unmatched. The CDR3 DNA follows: TGTGCCAGCAGCCCTTGGGACAGGGCCAATGAGCAGTTCTTC. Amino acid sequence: CASSPWDRANEQFF.

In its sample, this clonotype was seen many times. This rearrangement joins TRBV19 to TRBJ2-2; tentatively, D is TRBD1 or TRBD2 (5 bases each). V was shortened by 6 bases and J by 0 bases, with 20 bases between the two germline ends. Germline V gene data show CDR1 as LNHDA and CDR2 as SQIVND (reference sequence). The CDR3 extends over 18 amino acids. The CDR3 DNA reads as TGTGCCAGTAGCCGGGACGGAACAACTCGAACGAACACCGGGGAGCTGTTTTTT. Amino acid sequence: CASSRDGTTRTNTGELFF.

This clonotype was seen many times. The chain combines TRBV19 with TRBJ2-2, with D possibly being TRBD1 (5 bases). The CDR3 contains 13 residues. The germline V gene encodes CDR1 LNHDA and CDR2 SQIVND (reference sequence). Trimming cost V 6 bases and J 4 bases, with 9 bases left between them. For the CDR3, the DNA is TGTGCCAGTAGGAGACAGTCCACCGGGGAGCTGTTTTTT. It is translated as CASRRQSTGELFF.

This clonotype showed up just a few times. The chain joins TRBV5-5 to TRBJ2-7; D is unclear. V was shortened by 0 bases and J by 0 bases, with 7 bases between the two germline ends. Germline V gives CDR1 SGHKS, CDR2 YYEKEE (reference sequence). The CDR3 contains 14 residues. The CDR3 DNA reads TGTGCCAGCAGCTTGGTTTTATCCTCCTACGAGCAGTACTTC. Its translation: CASSLVLSSYEQYF.

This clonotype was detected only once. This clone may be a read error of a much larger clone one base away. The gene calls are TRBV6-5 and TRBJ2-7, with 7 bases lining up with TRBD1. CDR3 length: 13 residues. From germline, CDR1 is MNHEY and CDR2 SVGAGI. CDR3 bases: TGTGCCAGCAGCGGGACAGCCTTCTACGAGCAGAACTTC. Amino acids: CASSGTAFYEQNF.

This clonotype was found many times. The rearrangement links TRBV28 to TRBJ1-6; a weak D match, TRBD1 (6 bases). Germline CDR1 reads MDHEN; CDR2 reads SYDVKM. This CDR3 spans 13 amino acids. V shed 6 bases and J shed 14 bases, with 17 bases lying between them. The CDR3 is CASRDRGGATLHF. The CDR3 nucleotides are TGTGCCAGCAGGGATCGAGGGGGGGCCACCCTCCACTTT.

CDR3 region: CASSWEIAGEIETQYF. The CDR3, as DNA: TGTGCCAGCAGCTGGGAGATAGCGGGAGAGATTGAGACCCAGTACTTC. This rearrangement joins TRBV7-9 to TRBJ2-5, with 9 bases fitting TRBD2. V lost 4 bases to trimming and J lost 5 bases; unmatched junction nucleotides: 11. The V gene's germline CDR1 is SEHNR and CDR2 FQNEAQ (reference sequence). This CDR3 has 16 amino acids.

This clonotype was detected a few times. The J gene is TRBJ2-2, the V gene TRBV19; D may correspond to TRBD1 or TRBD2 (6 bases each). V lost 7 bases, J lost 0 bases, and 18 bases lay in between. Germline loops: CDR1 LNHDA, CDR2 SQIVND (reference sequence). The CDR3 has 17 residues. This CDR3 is CASTWGALGANTGELFF. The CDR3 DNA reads TGTGCCAGTACCTGGGGGGCATTGGGAGCGAACACCGGGGAGCTGTTTTTT.

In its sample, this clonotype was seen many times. The CDR3 loop reads CASSSQRETDTQYF. DNA of the CDR3: TGTGCCAGCAGTTCACAGCGGGAGACAGATACGCAGTATTTT. The chain uses TRBV27 and TRBJ2-3; TRBD2 agrees at 8 bases. V shed 4 bases, J shed 3 bases, and the junction held 3 bases outside the gene matches. The CDR3 sequence is 14 residues long. Germline loops: CDR1 MNHEY, CDR2 SMNVEV (reference sequence).

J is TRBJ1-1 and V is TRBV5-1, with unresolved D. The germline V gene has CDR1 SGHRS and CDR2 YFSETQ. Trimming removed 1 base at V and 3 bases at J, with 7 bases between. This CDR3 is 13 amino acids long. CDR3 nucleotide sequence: TGCGCCAGCAGCTTGTCCACAGACACTGAAGCTTTCTTT. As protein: CASSLSTDTEAFF.

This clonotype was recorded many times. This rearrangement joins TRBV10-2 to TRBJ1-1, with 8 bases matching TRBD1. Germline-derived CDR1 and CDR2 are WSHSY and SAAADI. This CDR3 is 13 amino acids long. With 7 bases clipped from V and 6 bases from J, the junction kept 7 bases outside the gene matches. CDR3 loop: CASILGQGAEAFF. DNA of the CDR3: TGCGCCAGCATCCTCGGACAGGGAGCTGAAGCTTTCTTT.

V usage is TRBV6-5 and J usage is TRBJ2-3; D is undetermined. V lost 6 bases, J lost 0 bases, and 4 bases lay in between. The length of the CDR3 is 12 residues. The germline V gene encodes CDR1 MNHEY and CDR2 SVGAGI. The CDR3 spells CASSQSTDTQYF. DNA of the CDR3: TGTGCCAGCAGCCAGAGCACAGATACGCAGTATTTT.

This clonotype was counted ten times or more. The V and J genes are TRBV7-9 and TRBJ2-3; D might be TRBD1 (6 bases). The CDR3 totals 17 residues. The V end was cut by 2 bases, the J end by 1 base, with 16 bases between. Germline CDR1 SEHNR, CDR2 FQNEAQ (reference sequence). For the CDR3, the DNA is TGTGCCAGCAGCTTACTCGGACGACGGACAGGCACAGATACGCAGTATTTT. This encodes CASSLLGRRTGTDTQYF.

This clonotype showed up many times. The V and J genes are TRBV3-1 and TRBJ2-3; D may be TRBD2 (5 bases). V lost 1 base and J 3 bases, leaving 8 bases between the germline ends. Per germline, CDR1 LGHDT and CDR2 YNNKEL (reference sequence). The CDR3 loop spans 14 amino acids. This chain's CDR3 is CASSQGRMTDTQYF. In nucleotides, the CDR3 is TGTGCCAGCAGCCAAGGGAGGATGACAGATACGCAGTATTTT.

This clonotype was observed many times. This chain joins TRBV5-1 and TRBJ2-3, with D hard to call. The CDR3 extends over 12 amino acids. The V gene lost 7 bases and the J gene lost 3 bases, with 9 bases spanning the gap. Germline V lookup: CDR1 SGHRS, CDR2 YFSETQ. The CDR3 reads CASGSGTDTQYF. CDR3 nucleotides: TGCGCCAGCGGCAGTGGGACAGATACGCAGTATTTT.

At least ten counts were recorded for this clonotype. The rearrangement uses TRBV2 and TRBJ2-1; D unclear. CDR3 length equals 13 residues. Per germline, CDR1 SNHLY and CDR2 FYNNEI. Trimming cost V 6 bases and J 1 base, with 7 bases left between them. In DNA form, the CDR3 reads TGTGCCAGCAGATGGACGTCCTACAATGAGCAGTTCTTC. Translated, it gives CASRWTSYNEQFF.

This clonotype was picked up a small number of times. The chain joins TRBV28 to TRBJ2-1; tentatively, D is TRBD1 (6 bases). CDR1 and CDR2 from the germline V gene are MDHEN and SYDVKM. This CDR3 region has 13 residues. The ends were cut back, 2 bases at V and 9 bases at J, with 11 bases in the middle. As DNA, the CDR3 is TGTGCCAGCAGTTTACCGGGGACATCTGAGCAGTTCTTC. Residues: CASSLPGTSEQFF.

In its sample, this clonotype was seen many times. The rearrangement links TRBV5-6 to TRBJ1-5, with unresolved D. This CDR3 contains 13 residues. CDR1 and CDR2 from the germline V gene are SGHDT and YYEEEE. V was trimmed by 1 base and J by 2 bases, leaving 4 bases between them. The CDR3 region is CASSLLGNQPQHF. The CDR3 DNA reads TGTGCCAGCAGCTTGCTGGGCAATCAGCCCCAGCATTTT.

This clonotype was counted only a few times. DNA for the CDR3: TGCAGCGTGCTCGGACTAGCGGGGGTCAGTGAGCAGTTCTTC. Its protein is CSVLGLAGVSEQFF. This sequence joins TRBV29-1 and TRBJ2-1; 13 bases fit TRBD2. V was pared by 6 bases and J by 9 bases, with 8 bases of the junction left unmatched. Per the germline V gene, CDR1 is SQVTM and CDR2 is ANQGSEA. This CDR3 is built from 14 residues.